These T cell receptor beta chains were read from a single sample in a study of blood T cell repertoires in COVID-19. Only in-frame clones appear in the TCRdb table, and some are missing; sequencing was by immunoSEQ multiplex PCR. The table records fewer than 100,000 clones, 80% to 90% of them present only once. Sequenced material: peripheral blood. The source of these receptors is a human donor in a cohort sampled during active COVID-19. The CDR3 runs from the conserved cysteine through the conserved F or W. The D gene is left open where the match is weak. Clone size is stated in some rows and not others, as once, few, many or a class when expanded.

V gene	clone size	D gene	J gene	CDR3 protein	CDR3 DNA
TRBV7-9	-	-	TRBJ1-1	CASSLVSVVGEAFF	TGTGCCAGCAGCTTAGTTTCGGTGGTCGGTGAAGCTTTCTTT
TRBV3-1/TRBV3-2	-	-	TRBJ2-2	CASSQVATGELFF	TGTGCCAGCAGCCAAGTAGCCACCGGGGAGCTGTTTTTT
TRBV11-2	once	TRBD2	TRBJ2-1	CASRSLAGGYNEQFF	TGTGCCAGCAGATCTCTAGCGGGAGGCTACAATGAGCAGTTCTTC
TRBV9	once	-	TRBJ1-2	CASSVEPRGSLNYGYTF	TGTGCCAGCAGCGTAGAGCCCCGAGGGTCCCTTAACTATGGCTACACCTTC
TRBV5-1	-	-	TRBJ2-3	CASSFRSRELLDTQYF	TGCGCCAGCAGCTTTCGTAGCCGGGAGCTTTTAGATACGCAGTATTTT
TRBV6-9	-	-	TRBJ2-3	CASSYEMGQSVRYF	TGTGCCAGCAGTTATGAGATGGGGCAGAGTGTGCGGTATTTT
TRBV6-6	-	TRBD1	TRBJ1-1	CASSEGQGTEAFF	TGTGCCAGCAGCGAAGGACAGGGCACTGAAGCTTTCTTT
TRBV19	-	-	TRBJ1-2	CASRGRGAQFRSRDYGYTF	TGTGCCAGTAGAGGGAGGGGGGCTCAATTCCGCAGCCGTGACTATGGCTACACCTTC
TRBV5-1	-	-	TRBJ1-3	CASSLQGIVGGNTIYF	TGCGCCAGCAGCCTCCAGGGGATCGTCGGTGGAAACACCATATATTTT
TRBV7-8	-	-	TRBJ1-3	CASSLAWGGYSGNTIYF	TGTGCCAGCAGCTTAGCGTGGGGCGGATACTCTGGAAACACCATATATTTT
TRBV28	-	-	TRBJ1-3	CASSLSRGGRGNTIYF	TGTGCCAGCAGTTTATCCCGAGGAGGGCGGGGAAACACCATATATTTT
TRBV30	-	-	TRBJ1-1	CAWSTPLAALTEAFF	TGTGCCTGGAGTACACCATTGGCGGCCTTAACTGAAGCTTTCTTT
TRBV7-2	-	-	TRBJ2-7	CASSLDNGPYEQYF	TGTGCCAGCAGCTTGGACAACGGGCCCTACGAGCAGTACTTC
TRBV19	-	-	TRBJ2-5	CASSIGAGETQYF	TGTGCCAGTAGTATTGGGGCTGGAGAGACCCAGTACTTC
TRBV5-1	-	-	TRBJ1-1	CASSLAPWQMNTEAFF	TGCGCCAGCAGCTTGGCCCCCTGGCAGATGAACACTGAAGCTTTCTTT
TRBV5-4	-	-	TRBJ1-1	CASSIGGAGAEAFF	TGTGCCAGCAGCATAGGGGGGGCCGGGGCTGAAGCTTTCTTT